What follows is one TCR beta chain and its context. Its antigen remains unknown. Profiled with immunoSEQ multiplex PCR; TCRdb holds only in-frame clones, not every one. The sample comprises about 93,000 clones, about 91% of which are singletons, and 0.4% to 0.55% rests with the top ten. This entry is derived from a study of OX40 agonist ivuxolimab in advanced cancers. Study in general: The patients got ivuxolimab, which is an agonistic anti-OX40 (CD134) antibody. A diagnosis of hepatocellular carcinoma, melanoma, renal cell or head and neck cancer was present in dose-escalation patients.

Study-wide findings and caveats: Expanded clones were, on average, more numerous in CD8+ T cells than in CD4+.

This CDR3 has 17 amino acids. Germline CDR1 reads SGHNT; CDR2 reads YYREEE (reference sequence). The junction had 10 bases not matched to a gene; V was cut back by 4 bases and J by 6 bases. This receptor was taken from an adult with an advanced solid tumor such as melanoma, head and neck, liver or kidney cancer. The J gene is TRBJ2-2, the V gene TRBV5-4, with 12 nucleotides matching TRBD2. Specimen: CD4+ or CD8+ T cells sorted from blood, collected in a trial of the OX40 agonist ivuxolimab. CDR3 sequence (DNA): TGTGCCAGCAGCGTTTCTAGCGGGAGGGGTAGGGCCGGGGAGCTGTTTTTT. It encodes CASSVSSGRGRAGELFF.